This T cell receptor (beta chain) appears in the sequencing data of a study of shared clonotypes between healthy human individuals. As for the study in general: Used for every donor were three CD4 naive, three CD4 memory, two CD8 naive and one CD8 memory plate.

Points from the study as a whole: Memory subsets generally showed smaller estimated richness than naive subsets did.

The CDR3 covers 16 residues. V dropped 5 bases and J dropped 8 bases, with 25 bases sitting between them. In germline, CDR1 is SEHNR, CDR2 FQNEAQ (reference sequence). A word on this clone: Its target is not known.

In the original analysis: Quality scores were absent from the junction-only immunoSEQ sequences, so filtering differed. Repertoires were generated with immunoSEQ multiplex PCR, while TCRdb's copy carries only in-frame clones and drops some. V and J calls and clone size are given by that table; D and trimming were obtained from the DNA. The data show about 2.4 million clones, roughly 93% seen once. The sequencing sample was made of naive CD4+ T cells from PBMCs. Indicated subset: CD45RA+ positively selected. The rearrangement uses TRBV7-9 and TRBJ2-7; D may be TRBD2 (7 bases). This TCR came from a man younger than 30 in good health. Some clones in this sample may be carry-over from other donors' samples. CDR3 region: CASSPKGGAGEVKQYF. CDR3 in DNA: TGTGCCAGCAGCCCGAAGGGGGGGGCGGGAGAAGTGAAGCAGTACTTC.